Below are 19 T cell receptor beta chains sequenced from a single sample in a study of cytomegalovirus exposure and HLA in healthy donors. Researchers ran the PCR with 60 Vbeta and 13 Jbeta primers. Some clones are missing from TCRdb's copy, which holds only in-frame ones; the method was immunoSEQ multiplex PCR. Here the sample spans a few hundred thousand clones, over 90% being singletons. Sequencing used PBMCs. Receptor source: a girl under 10 years old in good health and CMV-seronegative.

This clone was recorded only once. The gene calls are TRBV5-1 and TRBJ2-7, with 13 nucleotides matching TRBD2. With 0 bases clipped from V and 2 bases from J, the junction kept 2 bases outside the gene matches. The CDR3 sequence is 16 residues long. Germline V gene lookup returns CDR1 SGHRS and CDR2 YFSETQ. CDR3 sequence: CASSLVGLAGAYEQYF. In nucleotides, the CDR3 is TGCGCCAGCAGCTTGGTAGGACTAGCGGGGGCCTACGAGCAGTACTTC.

V usage is TRBV27 and J usage is TRBJ1-2; TRBD1 is a possible D gene (6 bases). CDR1 is MNHEY, CDR2 SMNVEV, per germline (reference sequence). V was cut by 0 bases and J by 7 bases, with 15 bases left in between. This CDR3 comprises 15 residues. CDR3 sequence reads: CASSLSMVQGTGYTF. DNA for the CDR3: TGTGCCAGCAGTTTATCGATGGTTCAGGGGACTGGCTACACCTTC.

The chain is built from TRBV7-9 and TRBJ2-2; TRBD2 matches at 11 bases. This CDR3 comprises 17 residues. Trimming at V came to 5 bases and at J to 0 bases, leaving 5 bases not matched to a gene. Germline V gene lookup returns CDR1 SEHNR and CDR2 FQNEAQ (reference sequence). CDR3 amino acids: CASSPPGLAANTGELFF. The CDR3 bases are TGTGCCAGCAGCCCGCCGGGACTAGCGGCGAACACCGGGGAGCTGTTTTTT.

The chain carries TRBV11-2 and TRBJ2-1, with 7 nucleotides matching TRBD2. This CDR3 region has 19 residues. V lost 5 bases to trimming and J lost 4 bases; unmatched junction nucleotides: 20. Germline CDR1 is SGHAT and CDR2 is FQNNGV. CDR3: CASSTEESLGGSVYNEQFF. The CDR3 coding sequence is TGTGCCAGCAGCACCGAGGAATCCCTAGGCGGGAGTGTTTACAATGAGCAGTTCTTC.

V is TRBV6-5 and J is TRBJ2-1; 7 nucleotides align to TRBD2. The V gene's germline CDR1 is MNHEY and CDR2 SVGAGI. The CDR3 is made up of 12 amino acids. V shed 11 bases, J shed 6 bases, and the junction held 7 bases outside the gene matches. CDR3 nucleotides: TGTGCCGCCAAAAGCGGGGTCAATGAGCAGTTCTTC. Translated, it gives CAAKSGVNEQFF.

This rearrangement joins TRBV13 to TRBJ2-7; 12 bases agree with TRBD1. V gave up 4 bases and J gave up 4 bases; unmatched junction bases: 5. Germline V lookup: CDR1 PRHDT, CDR2 FYEKMQ (reference sequence). This CDR3 is built from 15 residues. As DNA, the CDR3 is TGTGCCAGCAGCTCCCGGGACAGGGGGCCATACGAGCAGTACTTC. This translates into CASSSRDRGPYEQYF. The full variable domain, with the rest looked up from reference TRBV13 and TRBJ2-7, is AAGVIQSPRHLIKEKRETATLKCYPIPRHDTVYWYQQGPGQDPQFLISFYEKMQSDKGSIPDRFSAQQFSDYHSELNMSSLELGDSALYFCASSSRDRGPYEQYFGPGTRLTVT.

This chain connects TRBV13 to TRBJ2-7; 9 bases line up with TRBD1. V was clipped by 5 bases and J by 3 bases; unmatched bases: 11. CDR1 is PRHDT and CDR2 is FYEKMQ in the germline V gene (reference sequence). The CDR3 spans 16 residues. The chain's CDR3 is CASSPGQGTAGYEQYF. In DNA form, the CDR3 reads TGTGCCAGCAGCCCCGGACAGGGGACGGCGGGCTACGAGCAGTACTTC.

V usage is TRBV5-4 and J usage is TRBJ2-5; possibly TRBD1 for D (5 bases). There are 16 residues in the CDR3. The V and J ends lost 4 bases and 5 bases respectively, with 21 bases between them. Germline lookup yields CDR1 SGHNT and CDR2 YYREEE (reference sequence). The CDR3 sequence: CASSMDELGVGETQYF. The CDR3 DNA reads as TGTGCCAGCAGCATGGACGAGCTAGGGGTAGGGGAGACCCAGTACTTC.

This rearrangement joins TRBV9 to TRBJ1-1; a weak D match, TRBD1 (6 bases). V dropped 3 bases and J dropped 5 bases, with 17 bases sitting between them. This CDR3 spans 15 amino acids. CDR1 is SGDLS, CDR2 YYNGEE, per germline. CDR3 nucleotides: TGTGCCAGCAGCGCCCGACAGGACCCAGGAACTGAAGCTTTCTTT. It specifies CASSARQDPGTEAFF.

The gene calls are TRBV7-9 and TRBJ2-2; no firm D call. The V end was cut by 2 bases, the J end by 1 base, with 11 bases between. The length of the CDR3 is 16 residues. The germline CDR1 and CDR2 sequences are SEHNR and FQNEAQ (reference sequence). CDR3 DNA: TGTGCCAGCAGCTTATTCGTCGCCGGGAACACCGGGGAGCTGTTTTTT. Its protein is CASSLFVAGNTGELFF.

CDR3 in DNA: TGTGCCATCAGTGGACAGACAGGGGCGAACTCTGGGGCCAACGTCCTGACTTTC. Translation gives CAISGQTGANSGANVLTF. V usage is TRBV10-3 and J usage is TRBJ2-6; TRBD1 matches at 8 bases. This CDR3 region has 18 residues. J lost 0 bases, V lost 4 bases, and 8 bases had no gene match. The germline gives CDR1 ENHRY, CDR2 SYGVKD.

The sample holds one count of this clone. Here the CDR3 reads CASQDWHQETQYF. The CDR3 nucleotides are TGTGCCAGCCAGGACTGGCACCAAGAGACCCAGTACTTC. This chain joins TRBV2 and TRBJ2-5; a weak D match, TRBD2 (5 bases). Germline V gives CDR1 SNHLY, CDR2 FYNNEI. The V and J ends lost 8 bases and 0 bases respectively, with 10 bases between them. This CDR3 has 13 amino acids.

This clone was observed a single time. The chain has TRBV15 and TRBJ2-5; 7 nucleotides agree with TRBD1. The CDR3 extends over 14 amino acids. Germline CDR1 is LNHNV and CDR2 is YYDKDF (reference sequence). J was trimmed by 5 bases and V by 2 bases; bases with no gene match: 5. In DNA, the CDR3 is TGTGCCACCAGCAGACAGGGGGACGGGGAGACCCAGTACTTC. The encoded protein is CATSRQGDGETQYF.

J is TRBJ1-3 and V is TRBV21-1; TRBD1, the table's D call, was not compared with the DNA. TRBV21-1 is flagged as a pseudogene. The CDR3 is 15 amino acids. CDR3 sequence reads: CASSKGPFSGNTIYF. The CDR3 nucleotides read TGTGCCAGCAGCAAGGGCCCCTTCTCTGGAAACACCATATATTTT.

The rearrangement links TRBV29-1 to TRBJ1-2; the match to TRBD1 covers 8 bases. The CDR3 has 13 residues. J was trimmed by 8 bases and V by 6 bases; bases with no gene match: 11. From germline, CDR1 is SQVTM and CDR2 ANQGSEA. CDR3 nucleotide sequence: TGCAGCGTAGAGGCCGGGACAGGTAACGGCTACACCTTC. Protein: CSVEAGTGNGYTF.

V and J are TRBV5-1 and TRBJ2-1, with TRBD1 identical over 9 bases. The CDR3 runs to 14 residues. The V and J ends lost 4 bases and 4 bases, in that order; junction bases with no gene match: 3. In germline, CDR1 is SGHRS, CDR2 YFSETQ. In DNA form, the CDR3 reads TGCGCCAGCAGCCCGGACAGGGGATACAATGAGCAGTTCTTC. Translation gives CASSPDRGYNEQFF.

V and J are TRBV7-3 and TRBJ1-1; D not certain. Germline V gene sequence: CDR1 SGHTA, CDR2 FQGTGA. Trimming pared 2 bases from V and 3 bases from J, leaving 10 bases between. The length of the CDR3 is 14 residues. CDR3 bases: TGTGCCAGCAGCTTAGAGGGTGGGCACACTGAAGCTTTCTTT. It encodes CASSLEGGHTEAFF.

The chain carries TRBV7-8 and TRBJ2-2; TRBD2 might be the D (5 bases). The CDR3 spans 16 residues. Germline V gene data show CDR1 as SGHVS and CDR2 as FQNEAQ. Trimming left V 6 bases short and J 4 bases short, with 18 bases between. CDR3 sequence: CASRHPGVRFTGELFF. In DNA, the CDR3 is TGTGCCAGCAGACACCCCGGGGTCCGCTTCACCGGGGAGCTGTTTTTT.

The rearrangement links TRBV13 to TRBJ2-3; weak D call: TRBD2 (7 bases). Germline V gives CDR1 PRHDT, CDR2 FYEKMQ (reference sequence). The CDR3 runs 20 residues. V was shortened by 2 bases and J by 1 base, with 25 bases between the two germline ends. The CDR3 region has the DNA TGTGCCAGCAGCTTATGGGGGCGGTCGAGCGGGAACCCCCGCACAGATACGCAGTATTTT. This sequence encodes CASSLWGRSSGNPRTDTQYF.